This TCR beta chain is from a study of radiation and T cells in renal cell carcinoma. Described time point: blood 4 weeks post-SBRT, at nephrectomy. As to treatment: 15 Gy SBRT to primary tumor, nephrectomy 4 weeks later. Blood was sampled at baseline, 2 weeks and 4 weeks after SBRT. Here immunoSEQ multiplex PCR was the method, and the copy in TCRdb shows in-frame clones only, minus some. In the table there are about 78,000 clones, about 88% of which are singletons. For this clone: The antigen is unknown.

Between the trimmed V and J ends, which lost 0 bases and 7 bases, there was a span of 10 bases. This CDR3 is 15 amino acids long. CDR1 is MNHEY and CDR2 is SVGAGI in the germline V gene. General study points: In blood, top tumor clones expanded by 2 weeks, shrinking by 4.

The clonotype comes from a woman in her 70s with renal cell carcinoma. V gene TRBV6-5 combines with J gene TRBJ1-6; D is ambiguous. Sequencing used blood, obtained from a patient whose treatment included radiotherapy and nephrectomy. CDR3 sequence (DNA): TGTGCCAGCAGTTACTCCGCGTCTTCCAATTCACCCCTCCACTTT. This sequence encodes CASSYSASSNSPLHF.